The T cell receptor beta chain under discussion was sequenced for a study of blood T cell repertoires in COVID-19. The overall study: T cells, B-cell-depleted T cells, or PBMCs provided the cDNA or gDNA that served as material.

This CDR3 comprises 15 residues. V lost 10 bases and J lost 5; bases outside the gene matches: 10. Germline V gene lookup returns CDR1 KGHDR and CDR2 SFDVKD. The assay was immunoSEQ multiplex PCR, and TCRdb's table has in-frame clones only and misses some. The sample contains a few hundred thousand clones, about 87% of which appear only once. The genes are TRBV24-1 and TRBJ1-6; 7 bases map to TRBD1. Source material: peripheral blood. This sequence originates from a man in his fifties or sixties who had recovered from COVID-19. CDR3 sequence: CATAGPTGNNSPLHF. CDR3 DNA sequence: TGTGCCACGGCGGGCCCGACAGGGAATAATTCACCCCTCCACTTT.